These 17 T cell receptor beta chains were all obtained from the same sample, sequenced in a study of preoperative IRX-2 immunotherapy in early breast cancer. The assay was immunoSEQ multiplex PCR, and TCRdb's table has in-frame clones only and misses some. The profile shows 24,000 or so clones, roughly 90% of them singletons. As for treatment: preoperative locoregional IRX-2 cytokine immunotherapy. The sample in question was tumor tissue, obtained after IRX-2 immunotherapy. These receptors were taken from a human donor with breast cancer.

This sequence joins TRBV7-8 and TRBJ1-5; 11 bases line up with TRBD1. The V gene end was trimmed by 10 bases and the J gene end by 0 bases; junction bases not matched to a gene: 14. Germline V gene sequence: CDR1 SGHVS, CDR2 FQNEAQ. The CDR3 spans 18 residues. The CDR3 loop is CATTGTGQGVYSNQPQHF. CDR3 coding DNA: TGTGCCACCACCGGAACGGGACAGGGGGTCTATAGCAATCAGCCCCAGCATTTT.

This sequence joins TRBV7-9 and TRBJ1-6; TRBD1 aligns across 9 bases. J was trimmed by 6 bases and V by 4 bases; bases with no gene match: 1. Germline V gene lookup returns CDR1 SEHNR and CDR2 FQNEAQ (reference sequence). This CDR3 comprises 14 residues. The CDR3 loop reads CASSSQGANSPLHF. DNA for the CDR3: TGTGCCAGCAGCTCACAGGGGGCTAATTCACCCCTCCACTTT.

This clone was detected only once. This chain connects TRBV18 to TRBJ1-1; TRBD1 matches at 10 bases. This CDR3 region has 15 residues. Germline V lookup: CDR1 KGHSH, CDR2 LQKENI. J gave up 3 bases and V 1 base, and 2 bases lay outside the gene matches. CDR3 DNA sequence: TGTGCCAGCTCACCACGGGACAGGGGTTACACTGAAGCTTTCTTT. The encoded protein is CASSPRDRGYTEAFF.

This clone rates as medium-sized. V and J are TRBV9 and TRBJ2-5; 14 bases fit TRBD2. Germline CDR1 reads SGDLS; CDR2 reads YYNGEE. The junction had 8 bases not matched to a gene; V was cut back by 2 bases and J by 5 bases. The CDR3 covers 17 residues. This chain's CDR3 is CASSVGGLAGGKETQYF. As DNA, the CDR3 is TGTGCCAGCAGCGTTGGCGGACTAGCGGGGGGAAAGGAGACCCAGTACTTC.

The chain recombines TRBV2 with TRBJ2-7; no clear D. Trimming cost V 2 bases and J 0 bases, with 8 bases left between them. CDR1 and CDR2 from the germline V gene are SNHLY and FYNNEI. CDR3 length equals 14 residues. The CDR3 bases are TGTGCCAGCAGTGAATGTAAATACTCCTACGAGCAGTACGTC. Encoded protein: CASSECKYSYEQYV.

The CDR3 here is CASSPRVNLADTQYF. The CDR3 nucleotides are TGTGCCAGCTCACCCAGGGTCAATTTAGCAGATACGCAGTATTTT. The chain combines TRBV18 with TRBJ2-3; weak D call: TRBD1 (5 bases). The CDR3 covers 15 residues. Trimming removed 3 bases at V and 4 bases at J, with 14 bases between. Per germline, CDR1 KGHSH and CDR2 LQKENI.

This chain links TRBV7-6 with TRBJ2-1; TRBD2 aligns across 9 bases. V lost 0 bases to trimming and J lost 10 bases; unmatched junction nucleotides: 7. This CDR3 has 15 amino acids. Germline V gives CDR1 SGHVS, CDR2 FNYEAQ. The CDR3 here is CASSLAGTSNREQFF. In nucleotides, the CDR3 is TGTGCCAGCAGCTTAGCCGGGACTAGCAACCGAGAGCAGTTCTTC.

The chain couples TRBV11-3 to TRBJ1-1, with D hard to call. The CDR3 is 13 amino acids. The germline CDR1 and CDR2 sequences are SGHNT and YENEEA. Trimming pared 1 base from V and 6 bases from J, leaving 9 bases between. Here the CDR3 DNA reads TGTGCCAGCAGCTTAGCATGGAATTCTGAAGCTTTCTTT. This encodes CASSLAWNSEAFF. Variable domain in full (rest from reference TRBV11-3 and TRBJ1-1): EAGVVQSPRYKIIEKKQPVAFWCNPISGHNTLYWYLQNLGQGPELLIRYENEEAVDDSQLPKDRFSAERLKGVDSTLKIQPAELGDSAVYLCASSLAWNSEAFFGQGTRLTVV.

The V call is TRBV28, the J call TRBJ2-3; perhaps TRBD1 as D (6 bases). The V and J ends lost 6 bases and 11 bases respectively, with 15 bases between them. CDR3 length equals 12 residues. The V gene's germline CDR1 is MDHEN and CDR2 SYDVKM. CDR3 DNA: TGTGCCAGCAGGCCGGGGCCAGGGGTGCAGTATTTT. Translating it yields CASRPGPGVQYF. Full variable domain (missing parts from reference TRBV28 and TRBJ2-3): DVKVTQSSRYLVKRTGEKVFLECVQDMDHENMFWYRQDPGLGLRLIYFSYDVKMKEKGDIPEGYSVSREKKERFSLILESASTNQTSMYLCASRPGPGVQYFGPGTRLTVL.

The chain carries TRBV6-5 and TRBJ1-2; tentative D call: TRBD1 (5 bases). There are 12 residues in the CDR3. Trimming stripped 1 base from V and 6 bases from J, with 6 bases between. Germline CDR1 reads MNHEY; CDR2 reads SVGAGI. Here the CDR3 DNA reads TGTGCCAGCAGTTACTGGGGGAATGGCTACACCTTC. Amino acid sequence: CASSYWGNGYTF.

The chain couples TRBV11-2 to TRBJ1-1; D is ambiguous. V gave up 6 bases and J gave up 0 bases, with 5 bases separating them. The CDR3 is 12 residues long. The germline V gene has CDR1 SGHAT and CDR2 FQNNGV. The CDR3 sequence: CASSPLNTEAFF. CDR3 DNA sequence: TGTGCCAGCAGTCCTCTGAACACTGAAGCTTTCTTT. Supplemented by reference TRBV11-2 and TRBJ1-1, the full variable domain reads EAGVAQSPRYKIIEKRQSVAFWCNPISGHATLYWYQQILGQGPKLLIQFQNNGVVDDSQLPKDRFSAERLKGVDSTLKIQPAKLEDSAVYLCASSPLNTEAFFGQGTRLTVV.

Here the CDR3 reads CASSLGTGNTEAFF. The CDR3 DNA reads TGTGCCAGCAGCCTCGGGACAGGGAACACTGAAGCTTTCTTT. The chain links TRBV7-9 to TRBJ1-1; TRBD1 matches at 8 bases. Germline-derived CDR1 and CDR2 are SEHNR and FQNEAQ (reference sequence). The CDR3 spans 14 residues. V dropped 5 bases and J dropped 1; count of bases not matched to a gene: 3. Full variable domain (rest looked up from reference TRBV7-9 and TRBJ1-1): DTGVSQNPRHKITKRGQNVTFRCDPISEHNRLYWYRQTLGQGPEFLTYFQNEAQLEKSRLLSDRFSAERPKGSFSTLEIQRTEQGDSAMYLCASSLGTGNTEAFFGQGTRLTVV.

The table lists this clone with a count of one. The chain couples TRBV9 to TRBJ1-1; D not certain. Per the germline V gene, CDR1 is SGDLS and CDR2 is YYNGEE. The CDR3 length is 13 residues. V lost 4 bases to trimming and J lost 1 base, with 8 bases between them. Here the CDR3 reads CASSTSQNTEAFF. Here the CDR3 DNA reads TGTGCCAGCAGCACTAGCCAGAACACTGAAGCTTTCTTT. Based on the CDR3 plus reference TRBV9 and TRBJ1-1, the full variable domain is DSGVTQTPKHLITATGQRVTLRCSPRSGDLSVYWYQQSLDQGLQFLIQYYNGEERAKGNILERFSAQQFPDLHSELNLSSLELGDSALYFCASSTSQNTEAFFGQGTRLTVV.

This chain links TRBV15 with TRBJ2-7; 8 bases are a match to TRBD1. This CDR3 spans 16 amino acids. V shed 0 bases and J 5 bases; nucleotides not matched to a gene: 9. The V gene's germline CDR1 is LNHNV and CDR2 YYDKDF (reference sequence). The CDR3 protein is CATSRDPTGESNEQYF. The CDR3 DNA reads TGTGCCACCAGCAGAGACCCGACAGGGGAATCCAACGAGCAGTACTTC.

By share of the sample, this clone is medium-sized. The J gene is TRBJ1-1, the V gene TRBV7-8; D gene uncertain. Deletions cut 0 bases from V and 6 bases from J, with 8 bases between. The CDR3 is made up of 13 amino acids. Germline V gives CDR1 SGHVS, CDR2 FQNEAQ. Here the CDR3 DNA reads TGTGCCAGCAGCTTAGCATGGAATTCTGAAGCTTTCTTT. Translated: CASSLAWNSEAFF.

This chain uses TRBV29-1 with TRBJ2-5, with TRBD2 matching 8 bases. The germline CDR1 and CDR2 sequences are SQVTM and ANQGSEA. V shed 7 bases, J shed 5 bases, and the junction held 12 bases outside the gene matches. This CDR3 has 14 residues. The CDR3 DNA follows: TGCAGCGCTGGGCAAGCGGGGGCTGGGGAGACCCAGTACTTC. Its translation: CSAGQAGAGETQYF.

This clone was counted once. The CDR3 DNA reads as TGTGCCAGCAGGAGGACAATTCCTAATGAAAAACTGTTTTTT. Translated: CASRRTIPNEKLFF. The rearrangement joins TRBV2 to TRBJ1-4; maybe TRBD1 (5 bases). Germline V gene sequence: CDR1 SNHLY, CDR2 FYNNEI. V shed 6 bases and J shed 3 bases, with 11 bases lying between them. CDR3 length: 14 amino acids.